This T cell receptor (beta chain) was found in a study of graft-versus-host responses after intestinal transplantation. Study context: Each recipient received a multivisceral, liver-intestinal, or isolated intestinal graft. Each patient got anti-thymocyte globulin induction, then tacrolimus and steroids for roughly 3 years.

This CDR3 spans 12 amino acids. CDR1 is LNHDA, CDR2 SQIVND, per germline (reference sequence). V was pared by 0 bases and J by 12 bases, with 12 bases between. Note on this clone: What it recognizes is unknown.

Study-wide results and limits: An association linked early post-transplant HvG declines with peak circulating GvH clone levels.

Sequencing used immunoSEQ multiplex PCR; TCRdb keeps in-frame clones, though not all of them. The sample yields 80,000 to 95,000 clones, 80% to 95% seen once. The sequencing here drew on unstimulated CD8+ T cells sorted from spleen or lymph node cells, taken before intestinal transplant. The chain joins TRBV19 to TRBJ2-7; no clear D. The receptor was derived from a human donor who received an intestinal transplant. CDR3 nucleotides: TGTGCCAGTAGTATAGATTCAAGGGTGCGGTACTTC. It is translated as CASSIDSRVRYF.